Below are 20 T cell receptor beta chains sequenced from a single sample in a study of early T cells in non-severe SARS-CoV-2 infection. TCRdb redid the calling of the 5' RACE reads with MiXCR, one entry per CDR3 protein. The sample lists 30,000 to 40,000 distinct CDR3 sequences; around 6% were seen once. The specimen comprised whole blood, sampled at baseline. These receptors were taken from an adult who was a healthcare worker with PCR-confirmed SARS-CoV-2 infection or an uninfected control (not recorded which).

At least ten counts were recorded for this clonotype. This chain uses TRBV5-4 with TRBJ1-1; D ambiguous. The CDR3 extends over 14 amino acids. Germline CDR1 SGHNT, CDR2 YYREEE (reference sequence). Between the trimmed V and J ends, which lost 4 bases and 0 bases, there was a span of 10 bases. CDR3 sequence: CASSRYTLNTEAFF. The CDR3 DNA reads as TGTGCCAGCAGCCGGTACACCTTGAACACTGAAGCTTTCTTT.

This clonotype came up many times. The CDR3 bases are TGTGCCAGCAGCTTGGCTTCTAGCGGGGGGCTGGGAAAGACCCAGTACTTC. It is translated as CASSLASSGGLGKTQYF. This sequence joins TRBV5-4 and TRBJ2-5; 11 bases line up with TRBD2. CDR3 size: 17 residues. The junction had 10 bases not matched to a gene; V was cut back by 0 bases and J by 6 bases. CDR1 is SGHNT and CDR2 is YYREEE in the germline V gene (reference sequence).

This clonotype appeared a few times. J is TRBJ2-7 and V is TRBV15; 11 nucleotides line up with TRBD2. V dropped 0 bases and J dropped 6; count of bases not matched to a gene: 4. The CDR3 runs 15 residues. Germline assignment: CDR1 LNHNV and CDR2 YYDKDF (reference sequence). The CDR3 nucleotides read TGTGCCACCAGCAGAGATCGGCTAGCGGGAGGCGAGCAGTACTTC. Translated, it gives CATSRDRLAGGEQYF. Looking up the rest from reference TRBV15 and TRBJ2-7 gives the full variable domain: DAMVIQNPRYQVTQFGKPVTLSCSQTLNHNVMYWYQQKSSQAPKLLFHYYDKDFNNEADTPDNFQSRRPNTSFCFLDIRSPGLGDTAMYLCATSRDRLAGGEQYFGPGTRLTVT.

This clonotype was seen repeatedly, ten times or more. The rearrangement joins TRBV6-2 or TRBV6-3 to TRBJ2-3; 7 nucleotides line up with TRBD1. The CDR3 runs 16 residues. Germline assignment: CDR1 MNHEY and CDR2 SVGEGT. Unmatched junction bases numbered 12, after V lost 7 bases and J lost 2 bases. The CDR3 protein is CASMTGTVAYTDTQYF. In DNA, the CDR3 is TGTGCCAGCATGACCGGGACAGTCGCATACACAGATACGCAGTATTTT.

This clonotype was picked up many times. The chain uses TRBV4-3 and TRBJ1-4; D not resolved. From germline, CDR1 is LGHNA and CDR2 YSLEER. Trimming left V 0 bases short and J 0 bases short, with 5 bases between. CDR3 length: 15 residues. The CDR3: CASSQDVATNEKLFF. CDR3 in DNA: TGCGCCAGCAGCCAAGATGTCGCAACTAATGAAAAACTGTTTTTT.

CDR3 in DNA: TGCAGCGTTGGCTTGAGGGAAGAGCAGTACTTC. Amino acids: CSVGLREEQYF. The V gene is TRBV29-1, the J gene TRBJ2-7; D is possibly TRBD2 (5 bases). The V and J ends lost 4 bases and 7 bases respectively, with 11 bases between them. The germline CDR1 and CDR2 sequences are SQVTM and ANQGSEA. The CDR3 extends over 11 amino acids.

In its sample, this clonotype was seen many times. CDR3 amino acids: CASSYGQANTEAFF. The CDR3 DNA reads as TGTGCCAGCAGTTACGGGCAGGCAAACACTGAAGCTTTCTTT. This chain joins TRBV12-3 or TRBV12-4 and TRBJ1-1; D is ambiguous. CDR3 length equals 14 residues. V lost 4 bases and J 2 bases, leaving 11 bases between the germline ends.

A few counts support this clonotype. The chain carries TRBV20-1 and TRBJ1-3; unclear D gene. Trimming shortened V by 6 bases and J by 0 bases, and 9 bases separated the two germline ends. Germline V lookup: CDR1 DFQATT, CDR2 SNEGSKA (reference sequence). This CDR3 spans 13 amino acids. For the CDR3, the DNA is TGCAGTGCCCCAGTGAGCTCTGGAAACACCATATATTTT. It codes for CSAPVSSGNTIYF.

This clonotype has a count of ten or more. V gene TRBV7-6 combines with J gene TRBJ2-2, with a tentative D call TRBD1 (6 bases). This CDR3 is 15 amino acids long. The V end lost 5 bases, the J end lost 4 bases, and 14 bases lay between the germline ends. The germline gives CDR1 SGHVS, CDR2 FNYEAQ. The CDR3 region has the DNA TGTGCCAGCAGCACGACAGGACTCGGCACCGGGGAGCTGTTTTTT. Translating it yields CASSTTGLGTGELFF.

This clonotype was observed at least ten times. The chain uses TRBV7-2 and TRBJ1-2; D is possibly TRBD1 (5 bases). CDR3 size: 14 residues. The V gene's germline CDR1 is SGHTA and CDR2 FQGNSA. Trimming removed 3 bases at V and 1 base at J, with 9 bases between. CDR3 DNA: TGTGCCAGCAGCTTTGACAGAATTAACTATGGCTACACCTTC. Residues: CASSFDRINYGYTF. Full variable domain (rest looked up from reference TRBV7-2 and TRBJ1-2): GAGVSQSPSNKVTEKGKDVELRCDPISGHTALYWYRQSLGQGLEFLIYFQGNSAPDKSGLPSDRFSAERTGGSVSTLTIQRTQQEDSAVYLCASSFDRINYGYTFGSGTRLTVV.

This clonotype was counted many times. A read error may produce the germline difference seen at one junction end. The V and J genes are TRBV7-7 and TRBJ2-7, with D perhaps matching TRBD1 (6 bases). This CDR3 is built from 13 residues. Germline V gene data show CDR1 as SSHAT and CDR2 as FNYEAQ (reference sequence). This CDR3 reads CASSSNRDTGQYF. The CDR3, as DNA: TGTGCTAGCAGCTCGAACAGGGATACAGGGCAGTACTTC.

This clonotype was seen ten or more times. The chain is built from TRBV7-2 and TRBJ1-1; D unresolved. V lost 3 bases to trimming and J lost 7 bases, with 9 bases between them. The CDR3 covers 12 residues. Germline CDR1 is SGHTA and CDR2 is FQGNSA. CDR3 bases: TGTGCCAGCAGCTTTTGGACCGATGAAGCTTTCTTT. Protein product: CASSFWTDEAFF.

This clonotype appeared a few times. The chain is built from TRBV19 and TRBJ1-2, with unresolved D. Per germline, CDR1 LNHDA and CDR2 SQIVND (reference sequence). The V end lost 0 bases, the J end lost 8 bases, and 16 bases lay between the germline ends. This CDR3 contains 15 residues. The CDR3, as DNA: TGTGCCAGTAGTATAGATCGAGGCAGCCCGAGGGGCTACACCTTC. It codes for CASSIDRGSPRGYTF.

This clonotype was seen more than once but under ten times. The chain recombines TRBV29-1 with TRBJ2-1; 8 bases match TRBD2. V shed 1 base and J 1 base; nucleotides not matched to a gene: 6. Per the germline V gene, CDR1 is SQVTM and CDR2 is ANQGSEA. The CDR3 extends over 16 amino acids. Here the CDR3 DNA reads TGCAGCGTTGAAGGGAGCGGGGGCGTATCCTACAATGAGCAGTTCTTC. This translates into CSVEGSGGVSYNEQFF.

This clonotype was counted many times. DNA of the CDR3: TGCAGTGCTAGTCCCAGGGACACTGAAGCTTTCTTT. Translation gives CSASPRDTEAFF. The J gene is TRBJ1-1, the V gene TRBV20-1; perhaps TRBD1 as D (5 bases). V shed 3 bases and J shed 3 bases, with 8 bases lying between them. This CDR3 region has 12 residues. Germline lookup yields CDR1 DFQATT and CDR2 SNEGSKA (reference sequence).

This clonotype was seen many times. The chain combines TRBV7-2 with TRBJ2-3; 9 bases line up with TRBD2. The CDR3 has 13 residues. Germline CDR1 and CDR2: SGHTA and FQGNSA. J gave up 13 bases and V 4 bases, and 9 bases lay outside the gene matches. CDR3 DNA sequence: TGTGCCAGCAGCTCCCTCCGCGGGGGGGCGGAGTATTTT. It yields the protein CASSSLRGGAEYF.

This chain links TRBV6-5 with TRBJ2-3; 7 bases agree with TRBD2. V gave up 5 bases and J gave up 5 bases; unmatched junction bases: 10. The CDR3 has 15 amino acids. Germline loops: CDR1 MNHEY, CDR2 SVGAGI. CDR3 nucleotides: TGTGCCAGCAGTCCCATGGCGGGAGTTTTAGATACGCAGTATTTT. Its translation: CASSPMAGVLDTQYF.

This clonotype was picked up many times. The rearrangement uses TRBV12-3 or TRBV12-4 and TRBJ2-7; D remains unclear. Trimming left V 6 bases short and J 7 bases short, with 13 bases between. The CDR3 extends over 12 amino acids. CDR3 DNA: TGTGCCAGCAGCCTCACACGGGCGGAGCAGTACTTC. Its translation: CASSLTRAEQYF.

This clonotype was observed many times. The chain carries TRBV28 and TRBJ1-2; D remains ambiguous. With 1 base removed from V and 2 bases from J, the gap between germline ends came to 11 bases. Germline V gene sequence: CDR1 MDHEN, CDR2 SYDVKM. The CDR3 is 15 residues long. The CDR3 nucleotides read TGTGCCAGCAGTTTATTTCCAGGATGGAACTATGGCTACACCTTC. This gives the protein CASSLFPGWNYGYTF.

At least ten counts were recorded for this clonotype. CDR3 in amino acids: CASSLGQTYNEQFF. DNA for the CDR3: TGTGCCAGCAGTCTAGGACAGACTTACAATGAGCAGTTCTTC. The rearrangement joins TRBV12-3 or TRBV12-4 to TRBJ2-1, with TRBD1 as a possible D gene (6 bases). The CDR3 has 14 amino acids. V gave up 5 bases and J gave up 4 bases, with 12 bases separating them.